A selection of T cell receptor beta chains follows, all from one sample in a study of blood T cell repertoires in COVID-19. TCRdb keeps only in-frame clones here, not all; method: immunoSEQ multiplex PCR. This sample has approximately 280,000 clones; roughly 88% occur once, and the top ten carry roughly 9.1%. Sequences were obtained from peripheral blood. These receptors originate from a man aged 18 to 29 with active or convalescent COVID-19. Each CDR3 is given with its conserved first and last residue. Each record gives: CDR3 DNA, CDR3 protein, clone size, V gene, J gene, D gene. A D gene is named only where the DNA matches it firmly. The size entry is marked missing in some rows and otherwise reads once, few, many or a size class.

cdr3_nt: TGCGCCAGCAGCCCGTTGGCAGGGGGCCAGGACACTGAAGCTTTCTTT
cdr3_aa: CASSPLAGGQDTEAFF
clone_size: -
v_call: TRBV5-1
j_call: TRBJ1-1
d_call: TRBD1

cdr3_nt: TGTGCCAGCAGCCAGGGTGGGGGGGACACTGAAGCTTTCTTT
cdr3_aa: CASSQGGGDTEAFF
clone_size: -
v_call: TRBV4-2
j_call: TRBJ1-1
d_call: -

cdr3_nt: TGTGCCAGCAGCTCCGGGACTAGCATCGAGCAGTACTTC
cdr3_aa: CASSSGTSIEQYF
clone_size: -
v_call: TRBV5-6
j_call: TRBJ2-7
d_call: TRBD2

cdr3_nt: TGTGCCAGCAGCTTAGGGACAGGGACCCAGACCCAGTACTTC
cdr3_aa: CASSLGTGTQTQYF
clone_size: -
v_call: TRBV7-3
j_call: TRBJ2-5
d_call: TRBD1

cdr3_nt: TGTGCCAGCAGCATTCTACGACAGGGAAATTCACCCCTCCACTTT
cdr3_aa: CASSILRQGNSPLHF
clone_size: once
v_call: TRBV11-2
j_call: TRBJ1-6
d_call: TRBD1

cdr3_nt: TGTGCCAGCAGCACCACTAGCGTTTTCGCCGGGGAGCTGTTTTTT
cdr3_aa: CASSTTSVFAGELFF
clone_size: -
v_call: TRBV5-4
j_call: TRBJ2-2
d_call: TRBD2

cdr3_nt: TGCAGCGTTGAACAGGCCTACAATGAGCAGTTCTTC
cdr3_aa: CSVEQAYNEQFF
clone_size: -
v_call: TRBV29-1
j_call: TRBJ2-1
d_call: -

cdr3_nt: TGTGCCAGCAGTGAGAGCGGGGGTGGATCCTACAATGAGCAGTTCTTC
cdr3_aa: CASSESGGGSYNEQFF
clone_size: -
v_call: TRBV25-1
j_call: TRBJ2-1
d_call: TRBD2

cdr3_nt: TGCAGCGTTGAAGATCATGGGAGGGAAGCTGGAAACACCATATATTTT
cdr3_aa: CSVEDHGREAGNTIYF
clone_size: -
v_call: TRBV29-1
j_call: TRBJ1-3
d_call: -

cdr3_nt: TGCGCCAGCAAACAGGGCTCTGGGGCCAACGTCCTGACTTTC
cdr3_aa: CASKQGSGANVLTF
clone_size: -
v_call: TRBV10-2
j_call: TRBJ2-6
d_call: -

cdr3_nt: TGTGCCAGCAGCCAAGAAGGGGGCACGTACTACGAGCAGTACTTC
cdr3_aa: CASSQEGGTYYEQYF
clone_size: -
v_call: TRBV4-2
j_call: TRBJ2-7
d_call: TRBD1

cdr3_nt: TGTGCCAGTAGACAGGACAGGGTCACCGGGGAGCTGTTTTTT
cdr3_aa: CASRQDRVTGELFF
clone_size: -
v_call: TRBV19
j_call: TRBJ2-2
d_call: TRBD1

cdr3_nt: TGTGCCAACGCCGGGACAGGGTCCTACGAGCAGTACTTC
cdr3_aa: CANAGTGSYEQYF
clone_size: -
v_call: TRBV2
j_call: TRBJ2-7
d_call: TRBD1

cdr3_nt: TGTGCCAGCAGCCAAGATATCGATAGCGGGGGGGCCGATGCCTTGTTCAATGAGCAGTTCTTC
cdr3_aa: CASSQDIDSGGADALFNEQFF
clone_size: -
v_call: TRBV3-1/TRBV3-2
j_call: TRBJ2-1
d_call: TRBD2

cdr3_nt: TGCAGCGTTGAAGACCTACCGGGACAGTACTATGGCTACACCTTC
cdr3_aa: CSVEDLPGQYYGYTF
clone_size: -
v_call: TRBV29-1
j_call: TRBJ1-2
d_call: TRBD1

cdr3_nt: TGTGCCAGCAGACTAGCGGACAGGACAACCTACGAGCAGTACTTC
cdr3_aa: CASRLADRTTYEQYF
clone_size: -
v_call: TRBV6-5
j_call: TRBJ2-7
d_call: -

cdr3_nt: TGTGCCAGCATCGGGACTAGCGGGGGGGCTGAGACCCAGTACTTC
cdr3_aa: CASIGTSGGAETQYF
clone_size: -
v_call: TRBV2
j_call: TRBJ2-5
d_call: TRBD2

cdr3_nt: TGCAGCGTTGTCGGCGGGTCTGGGGCCAACGTCCTGACTTTC
cdr3_aa: CSVVGGSGANVLTF
clone_size: -
v_call: TRBV29-1
j_call: TRBJ2-6
d_call: -

cdr3_nt: TGTGCCAGCAGCTTAGGGTTGGGACAGGGGAATTCACCCCTCCACTTT
cdr3_aa: CASSLGLGQGNSPLHF
clone_size: -
v_call: TRBV7-9
j_call: TRBJ1-6
d_call: TRBD1

cdr3_nt: TGTGCCAGCAGCCCGACGGGGCTCGGGGGATATGGCTACACCTTC
cdr3_aa: CASSPTGLGGYGYTF
clone_size: -
v_call: TRBV14
j_call: TRBJ1-2
d_call: -

cdr3_nt: TGTGCCAGCAGCCAAGGGGGCCAGGCTGAAGCTTTCTTT
cdr3_aa: CASSQGGQAEAFF
clone_size: -
v_call: TRBV14
j_call: TRBJ1-1
d_call: -

cdr3_nt: TGTGCCAGCAGCTCGGAGTTCTACGAGCAGTACTTC
cdr3_aa: CASSSEFYEQYF
clone_size: -
v_call: TRBV5-5
j_call: TRBJ2-7
d_call: -

cdr3_nt: TGTGCCAGCAGCTTAGATGCCAGCGGCTCCTACGAGCAGTACTTC
cdr3_aa: CASSLDASGSYEQYF
clone_size: -
v_call: TRBV7-6
j_call: TRBJ2-7
d_call: -

cdr3_nt: TGTGCCAGCTCACCCTTGACAGGGGGTGAACCCCTCCACTTT
cdr3_aa: CASSPLTGGEPLHF
clone_size: -
v_call: TRBV18
j_call: TRBJ1-6
d_call: TRBD1

cdr3_nt: TGTGCCAGCAGCTTGGTAGGGGGGGGACACTACAATGAGCAGTTCTTC
cdr3_aa: CASSLVGGGHYNEQFF
clone_size: once
v_call: TRBV5-4
j_call: TRBJ2-1
d_call: -

cdr3_nt: TGTGCCAGCAGCTTAGATCGGGGGAGCCACAATGAGCAGTTCTTC
cdr3_aa: CASSLDRGSHNEQFF
clone_size: -
v_call: TRBV11-2
j_call: TRBJ2-1
d_call: -

cdr3_nt: TGTGCCAGCAGCCAAGATCCCAGGGGGGTCAAAAACATTCAGTACTTC
cdr3_aa: CASSQDPRGVKNIQYF
clone_size: many
v_call: TRBV4-2
j_call: TRBJ2-4
d_call: -

cdr3_nt: TGTGCCAGCAGCTCATCCTCCCCGGGACTAGCGGGGGGGGAGACCCAGTACTTC
cdr3_aa: CASSSSSPGLAGGETQYF
clone_size: -
v_call: TRBV9
j_call: TRBJ2-5
d_call: TRBD2

cdr3_nt: TGTGCCAGCAGTCCAAGGGGGTACTATGGCTACACCTTC
cdr3_aa: CASSPRGYYGYTF
clone_size: -
v_call: TRBV12-3/TRBV12-4
j_call: TRBJ1-2
d_call: -

cdr3_nt: TGTGCCAGCAGCGCAGCCGACAGTGTTACCCACGAGCAGTACTTC
cdr3_aa: CASSAADSVTHEQYF
clone_size: -
v_call: TRBV13
j_call: TRBJ2-7
d_call: -

cdr3_nt: TGCGCCAGCAGCTTGAGGCAGGGGGCTTACAATGAGCAGTTCTTC
cdr3_aa: CASSLRQGAYNEQFF
clone_size: -
v_call: TRBV5-1
j_call: TRBJ2-1
d_call: TRBD1

cdr3_nt: TGTGCCAGCAGCCGGGGTTCGCAGGGGGAAGGCTACACCTTC
cdr3_aa: CASSRGSQGEGYTF
clone_size: -
v_call: TRBV3-1/TRBV3-2
j_call: TRBJ1-2
d_call: TRBD1

cdr3_nt: TGTGCCAGCAGCCGCAACTTACTTGGCTACACCTTC
cdr3_aa: CASSRNLLGYTF
clone_size: -
v_call: TRBV5-6
j_call: TRBJ1-2
d_call: -

cdr3_nt: TGTGCCAGCAGCGGACCTCGGGGTACTGGAAACACCATATATTTT
cdr3_aa: CASSGPRGTGNTIYF
clone_size: -
v_call: TRBV5-4
j_call: TRBJ1-3
d_call: -

cdr3_nt: TGTGCCAGCAGTTATCGGGACAGGCCCACAGATACGCAGTATTTT
cdr3_aa: CASSYRDRPTDTQYF
clone_size: once
v_call: TRBV6-2/TRBV6-3
j_call: TRBJ2-3
d_call: TRBD1

cdr3_nt: TGTGCCAGCAGCGAGATCCTACAGGGAACCATATATTTT
cdr3_aa: CASSEILQGTIYF
clone_size: -
v_call: TRBV5-6
j_call: TRBJ1-3
d_call: -

cdr3_nt: TGTGCCAGCAGGGCGGGGGATGGCTACACCTTC
cdr3_aa: CASRAGDGYTF
clone_size: -
v_call: TRBV5-6
j_call: TRBJ1-2
d_call: -

cdr3_nt: TGTGCCAGCAGGGGGACAGGGGACACTGAAGCTTTCTTT
cdr3_aa: CASRGTGDTEAFF
clone_size: -
v_call: TRBV28
j_call: TRBJ1-1
d_call: TRBD1